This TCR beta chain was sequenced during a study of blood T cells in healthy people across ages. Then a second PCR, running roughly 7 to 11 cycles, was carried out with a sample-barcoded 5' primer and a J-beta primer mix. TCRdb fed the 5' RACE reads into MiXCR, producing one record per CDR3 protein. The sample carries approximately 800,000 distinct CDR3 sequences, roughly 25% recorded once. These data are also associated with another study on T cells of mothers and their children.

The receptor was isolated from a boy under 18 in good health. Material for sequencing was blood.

CDR3 nucleotides: TGCGCCAGCAGCGGGGGGACAGGGGATGCCACTGAAGCTTTCTTT. This gives the protein CASSGGTGDATEAFF. V and J are TRBV5-1 and TRBJ1-1; 10 bases align to TRBD1. CDR1 is SGHRS, CDR2 YFSETQ, per germline. The CDR3 length is 15 residues. After removal of 4 bases from V and 4 bases from J, the junction contained 7 bases not matched to a gene.